This T cell receptor beta chain was sequenced during a study of cytomegalovirus exposure and HLA in healthy donors. Findings and limits, study-wide: Later analysis reportedly placed an Asian-associated ancestry cluster below the roughly 630-donor mean in N-insertions. Productive status was seen about 87% or about 30% of the time for most TCR beta V segments in an earlier analysis.

Vbeta (60) and Jbeta (13) primers were used in the PCR. The repertoire was sequenced with immunoSEQ multiplex PCR; TCRdb's copy has only in-frame clones and lacks some. The data contain 140,000 to 150,000 clones, under 90% of them singletons. This clone was observed a single time. Antigen specificity is unknown. Donors showed nominal health when sampled, although they likely had unrecorded immune exposures. V lost 7 bases, J lost 0 bases, and 9 bases lay in between. Per germline, CDR1 ENHRY and CDR2 SYGVKD. CDR3 length: 13 amino acids. Material for sequencing was PBMCs. This chain links TRBV10-3 with TRBJ1-1; D unclear. This clonotype was sampled from a man in his forties or fifties in good health and CMV-seronegative. CDR3 amino acids: CAITPTVNTEAFF. The CDR3 DNA reads as TGTGCCATCACCCCAACAGTGAACACTGAAGCTTTCTTT.